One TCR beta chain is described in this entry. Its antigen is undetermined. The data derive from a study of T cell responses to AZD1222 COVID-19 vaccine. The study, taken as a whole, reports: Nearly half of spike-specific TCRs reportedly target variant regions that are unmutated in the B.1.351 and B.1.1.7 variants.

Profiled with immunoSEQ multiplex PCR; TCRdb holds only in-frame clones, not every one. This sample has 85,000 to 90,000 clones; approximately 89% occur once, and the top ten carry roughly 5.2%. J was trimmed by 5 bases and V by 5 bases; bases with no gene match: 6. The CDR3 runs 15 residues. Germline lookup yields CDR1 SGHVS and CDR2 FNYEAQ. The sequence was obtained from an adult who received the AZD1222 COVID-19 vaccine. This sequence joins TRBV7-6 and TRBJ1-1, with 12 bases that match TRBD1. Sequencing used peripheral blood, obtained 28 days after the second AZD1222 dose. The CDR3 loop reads CASSLGTGGYTEAFF. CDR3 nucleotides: TGTGCCAGCAGCCTAGGGACAGGGGGCTATACTGAAGCTTTCTTT.